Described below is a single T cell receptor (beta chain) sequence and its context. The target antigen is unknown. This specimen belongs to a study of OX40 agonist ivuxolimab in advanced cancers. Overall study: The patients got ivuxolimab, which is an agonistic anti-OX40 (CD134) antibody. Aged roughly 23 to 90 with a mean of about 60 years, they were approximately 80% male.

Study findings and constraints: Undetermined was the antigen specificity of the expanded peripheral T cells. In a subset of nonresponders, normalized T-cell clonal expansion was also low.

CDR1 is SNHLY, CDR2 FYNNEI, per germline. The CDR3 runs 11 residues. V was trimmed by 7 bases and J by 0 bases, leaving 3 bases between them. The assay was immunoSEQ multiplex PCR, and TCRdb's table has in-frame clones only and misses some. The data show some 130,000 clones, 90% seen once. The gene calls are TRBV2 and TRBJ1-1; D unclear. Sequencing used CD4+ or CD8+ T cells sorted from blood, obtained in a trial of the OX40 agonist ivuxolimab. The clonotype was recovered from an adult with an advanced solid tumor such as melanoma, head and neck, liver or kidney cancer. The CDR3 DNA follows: TGTGCCAGCACGTTGAACACTGAAGCTTTCTTT. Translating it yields CASTLNTEAFF.